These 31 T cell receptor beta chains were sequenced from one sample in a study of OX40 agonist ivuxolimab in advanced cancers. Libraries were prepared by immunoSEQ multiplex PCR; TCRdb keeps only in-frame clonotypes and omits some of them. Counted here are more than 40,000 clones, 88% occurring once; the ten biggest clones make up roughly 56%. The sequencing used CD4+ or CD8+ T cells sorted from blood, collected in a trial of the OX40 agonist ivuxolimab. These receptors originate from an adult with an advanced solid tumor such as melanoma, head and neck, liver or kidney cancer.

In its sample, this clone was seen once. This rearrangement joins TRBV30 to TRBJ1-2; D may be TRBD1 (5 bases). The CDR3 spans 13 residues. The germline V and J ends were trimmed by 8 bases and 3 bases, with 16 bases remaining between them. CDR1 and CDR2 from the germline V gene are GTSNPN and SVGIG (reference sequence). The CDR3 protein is CAQEGRVYYGYTF. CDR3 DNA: TGTGCCCAGGAAGGCAGGGTTTACTATGGCTACACCTTC. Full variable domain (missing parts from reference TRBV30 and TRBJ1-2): SQTIHQWPATLVQPVGSPLSLECTVEGTSNPNLYWYRQAAGRGLQLLFYSVGIGQISSEVPQNLSASRPQDRQFILSSKKLLLSDSGFYLCAQEGRVYYGYTFGSGTRLTVV.

The CDR3 DNA is TGTGCCACCAGCAGAGAAAGGGGACTAGCGTGGAATGAGCAGTTCTTC. Protein product: CATSRERGLAWNEQFF. The chain carries TRBV15 and TRBJ2-1; TRBD2 agrees at 10 bases. Looked up from germline, CDR1 is LNHNV and CDR2 is YYDKDF (reference sequence). The J segment lost 7 bases and the V segment lost 0 bases, leaving 6 bases of the junction unmatched. The CDR3 totals 16 residues.

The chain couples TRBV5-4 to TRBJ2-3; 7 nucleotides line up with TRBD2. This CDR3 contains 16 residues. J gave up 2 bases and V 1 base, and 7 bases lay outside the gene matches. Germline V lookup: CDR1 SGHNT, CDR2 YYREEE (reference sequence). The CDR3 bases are TGTGCCAGCAGCTTGATGGCGGGGGTCTCCACAGATACGCAGTATTTT. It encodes CASSLMAGVSTDTQYF.

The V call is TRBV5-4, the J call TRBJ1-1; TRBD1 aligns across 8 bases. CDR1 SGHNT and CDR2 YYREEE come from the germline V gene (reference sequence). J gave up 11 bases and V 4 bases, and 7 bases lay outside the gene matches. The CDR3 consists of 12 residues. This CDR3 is CASSQDRVEAFF. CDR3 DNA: TGTGCCAGCAGCCAGGACAGGGTAGAGGCTTTCTTT.

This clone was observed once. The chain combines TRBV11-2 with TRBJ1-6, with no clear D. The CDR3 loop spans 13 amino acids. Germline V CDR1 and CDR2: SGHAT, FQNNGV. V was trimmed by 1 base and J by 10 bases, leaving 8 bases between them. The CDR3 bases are TGTGCCAGCAGCTTAGTCGGGAAGTCACCCCTCCACTTT. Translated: CASSLVGKSPLHF.

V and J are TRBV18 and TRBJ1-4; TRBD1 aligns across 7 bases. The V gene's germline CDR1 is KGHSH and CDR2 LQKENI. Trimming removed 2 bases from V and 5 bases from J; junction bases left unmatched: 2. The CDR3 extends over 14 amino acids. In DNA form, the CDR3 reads TGTGCCAGCTCACCAAGCAGGGGGAATGAAAAACTGTTTTTT. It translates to CASSPSRGNEKLFF.

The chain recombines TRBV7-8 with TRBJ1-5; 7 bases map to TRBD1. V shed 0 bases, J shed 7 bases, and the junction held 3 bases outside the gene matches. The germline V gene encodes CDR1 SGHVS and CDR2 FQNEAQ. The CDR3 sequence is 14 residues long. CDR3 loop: CASSLAQGDQPQHF. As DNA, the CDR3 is TGTGCCAGCAGCTTAGCTCAGGGGGACCAGCCCCAGCATTTT. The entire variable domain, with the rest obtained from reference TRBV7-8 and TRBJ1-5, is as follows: GAGVSQSPRYKVAKRGQDVALRCDPISGHVSLFWYQQALGQGPEFLTYFQNEAQLDKSGLPSDRFFAERPEGSVSTLKIQRTQQEDSAVYLCASSLAQGDQPQHFGDGTRLSIL.

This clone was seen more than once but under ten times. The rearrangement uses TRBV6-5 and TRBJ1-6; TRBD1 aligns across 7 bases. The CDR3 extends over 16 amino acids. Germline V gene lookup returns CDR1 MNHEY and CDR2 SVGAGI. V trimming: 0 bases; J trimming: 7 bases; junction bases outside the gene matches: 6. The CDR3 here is CASSYSTGTWNSPLHF. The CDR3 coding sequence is TGTGCCAGCAGTTACTCGACAGGGACATGGAATTCACCCCTCCACTTT.

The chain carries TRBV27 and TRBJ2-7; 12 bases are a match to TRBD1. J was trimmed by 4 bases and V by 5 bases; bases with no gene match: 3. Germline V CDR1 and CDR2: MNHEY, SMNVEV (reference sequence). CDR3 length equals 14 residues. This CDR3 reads CASSPGQGAYEQYF. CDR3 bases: TGTGCCAGCAGTCCGGGACAGGGGGCATACGAGCAGTACTTC.

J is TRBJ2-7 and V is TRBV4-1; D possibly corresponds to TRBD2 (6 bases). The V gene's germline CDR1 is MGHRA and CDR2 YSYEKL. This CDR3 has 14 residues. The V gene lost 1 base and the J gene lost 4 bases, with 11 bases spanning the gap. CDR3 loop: CASSQGLDPYEQYF. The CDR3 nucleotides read TGCGCCAGCAGCCAAGGACTAGATCCTTACGAGCAGTACTTC.

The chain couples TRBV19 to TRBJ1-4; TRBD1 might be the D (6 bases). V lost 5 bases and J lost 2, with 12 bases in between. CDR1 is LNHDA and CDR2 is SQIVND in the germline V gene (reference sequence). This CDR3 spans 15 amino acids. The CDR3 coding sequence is TGTGCCAGTAGTGTTACAGGGTTGACTAATGAAAAACTGTTTTTT. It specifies CASSVTGLTNEKLFF.

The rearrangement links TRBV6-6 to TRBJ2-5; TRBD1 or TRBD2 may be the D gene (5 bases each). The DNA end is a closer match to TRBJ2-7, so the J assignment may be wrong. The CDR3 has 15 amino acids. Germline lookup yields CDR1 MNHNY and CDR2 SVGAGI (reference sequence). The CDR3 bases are TGTGCCAGCAGTTACTCTCCCAGGGACCCCTACGAGCAGTACTTC. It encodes CASSYSPRDPYEQYF.

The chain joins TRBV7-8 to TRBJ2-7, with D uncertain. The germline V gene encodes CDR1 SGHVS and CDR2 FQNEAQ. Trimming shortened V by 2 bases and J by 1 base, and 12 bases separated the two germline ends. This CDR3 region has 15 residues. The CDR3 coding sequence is TGTGCCAGCAGCTTATACAGCGATAGGTCCTACGAGCAGTACTTC. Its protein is CASSLYSDRSYEQYF.

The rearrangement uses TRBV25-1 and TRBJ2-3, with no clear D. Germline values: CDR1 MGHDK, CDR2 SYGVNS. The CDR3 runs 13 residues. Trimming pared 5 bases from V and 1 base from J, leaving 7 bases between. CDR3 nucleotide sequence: TGTGCCAGCAGTTTTTCGGGCACAGATACGCAGTATTTT. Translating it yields CASSFSGTDTQYF. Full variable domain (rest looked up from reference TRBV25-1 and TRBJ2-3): EADIYQTPRYLVIGTGKKITLECSQTMGHDKMYWYQQDPGMELHLIHYSYGVNSTEKGDLSSESTVSRIRTEHFPLTLESARPSHTSQYLCASSFSGTDTQYFGPGTRLTVL.

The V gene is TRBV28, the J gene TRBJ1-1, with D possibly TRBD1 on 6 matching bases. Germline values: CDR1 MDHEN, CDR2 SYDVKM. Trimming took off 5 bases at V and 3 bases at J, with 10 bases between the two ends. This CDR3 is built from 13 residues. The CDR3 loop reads CASSRTVDTEAFF. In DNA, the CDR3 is TGTGCCAGCAGTCGGACAGTTGACACTGAAGCTTTCTTT.

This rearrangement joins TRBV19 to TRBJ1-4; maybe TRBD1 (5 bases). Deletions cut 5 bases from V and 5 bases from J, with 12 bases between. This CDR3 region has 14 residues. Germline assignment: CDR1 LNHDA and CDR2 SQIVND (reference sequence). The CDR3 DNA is TGTGCCAGTAGTCCCGGGGGAGACAATGAAAAACTGTTTTTT. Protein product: CASSPGGDNEKLFF.

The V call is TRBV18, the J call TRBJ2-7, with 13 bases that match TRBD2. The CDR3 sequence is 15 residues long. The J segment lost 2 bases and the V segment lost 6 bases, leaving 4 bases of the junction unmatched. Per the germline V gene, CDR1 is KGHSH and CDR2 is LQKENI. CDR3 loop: CASSQGLAGPYEQYF. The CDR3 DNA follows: TGTGCCAGCTCCCAGGGACTAGCGGGACCCTACGAGCAGTACTTC.

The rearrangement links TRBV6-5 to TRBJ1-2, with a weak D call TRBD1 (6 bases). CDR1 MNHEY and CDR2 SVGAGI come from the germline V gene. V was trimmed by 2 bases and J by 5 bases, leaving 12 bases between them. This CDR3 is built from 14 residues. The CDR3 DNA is TGTGCCAGCAGTTACACAACAGGGAGTTATGGCTACACCTTC. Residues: CASSYTTGSYGYTF.

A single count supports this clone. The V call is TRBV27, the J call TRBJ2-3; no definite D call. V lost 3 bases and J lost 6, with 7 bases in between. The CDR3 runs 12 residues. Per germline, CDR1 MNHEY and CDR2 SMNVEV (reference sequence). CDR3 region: CASSFSRDTQYF. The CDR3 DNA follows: TGTGCCAGCAGTTTCTCAAGGGATACGCAGTATTTT.

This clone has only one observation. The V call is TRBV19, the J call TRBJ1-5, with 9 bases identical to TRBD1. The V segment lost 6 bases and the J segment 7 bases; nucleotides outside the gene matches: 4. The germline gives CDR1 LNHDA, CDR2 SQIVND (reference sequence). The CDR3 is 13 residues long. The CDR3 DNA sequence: TGTGCCAGTAGACAGGGGGCAGGACAGCCCCAGCATTTT. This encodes CASRQGAGQPQHF.

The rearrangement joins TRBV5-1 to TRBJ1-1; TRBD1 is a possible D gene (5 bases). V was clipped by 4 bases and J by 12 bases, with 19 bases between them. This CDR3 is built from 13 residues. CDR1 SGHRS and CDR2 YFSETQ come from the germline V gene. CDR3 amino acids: CASSPGRGETSFF. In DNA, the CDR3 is TGCGCCAGCAGCCCCGGGCGAGGGGAGACGTCTTTCTTT.

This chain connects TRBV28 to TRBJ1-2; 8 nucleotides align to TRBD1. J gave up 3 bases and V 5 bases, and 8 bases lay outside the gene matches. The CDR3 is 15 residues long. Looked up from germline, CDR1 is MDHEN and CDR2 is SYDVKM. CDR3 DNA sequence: TGTGCCAGCAGTCCCCCAGCAGGGGGCGACTATGGCTACACCTTC. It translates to CASSPPAGGDYGYTF.

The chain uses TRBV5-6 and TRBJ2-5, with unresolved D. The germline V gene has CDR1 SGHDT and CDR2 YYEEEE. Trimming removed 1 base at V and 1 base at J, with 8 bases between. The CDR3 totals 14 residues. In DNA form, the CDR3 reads TGTGCCAGCAGCTTGCAGGAGACCCAAGAGACCCAGTACTTC. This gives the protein CASSLQETQETQYF. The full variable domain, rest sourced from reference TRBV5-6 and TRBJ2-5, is DAGVTQSPTHLIKTRGQQVTLRCSPKSGHDTVSWYQQALGQGPQFIFQYYEEEERQRGNFPDRFSGHQFPNYSSELNVNALLLGDSALYLCASSLQETQETQYFGPGTRLLVL.

The CDR3 DNA follows: TGTGCCAGCAGCCGCGACAGGGGGCTGAATGAGCAGTTCTTC. Amino acids: CASSRDRGLNEQFF. This chain links TRBV7-2 with TRBJ2-1; 10 bases fit TRBD1. V was clipped by 5 bases and J by 7 bases; unmatched bases: 5. The germline CDR1 and CDR2 sequences are SGHTA and FQGNSA. The CDR3 is 14 residues long.

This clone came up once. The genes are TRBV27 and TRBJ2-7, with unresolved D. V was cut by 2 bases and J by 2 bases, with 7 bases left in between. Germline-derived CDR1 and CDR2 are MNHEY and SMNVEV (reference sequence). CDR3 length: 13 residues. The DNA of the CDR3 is TGTGCCAGCAGTTTAATAGGTGCCTACGAGCAGTACTTC. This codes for CASSLIGAYEQYF.

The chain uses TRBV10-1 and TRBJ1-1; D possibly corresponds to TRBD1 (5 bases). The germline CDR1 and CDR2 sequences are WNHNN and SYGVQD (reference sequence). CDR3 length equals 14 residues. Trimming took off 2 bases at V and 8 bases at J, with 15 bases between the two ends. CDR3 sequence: CASSEIAGTGEAFF. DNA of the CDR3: TGCGCCAGCAGTGAGATCGCAGGGACCGGGGAAGCTTTCTTT.

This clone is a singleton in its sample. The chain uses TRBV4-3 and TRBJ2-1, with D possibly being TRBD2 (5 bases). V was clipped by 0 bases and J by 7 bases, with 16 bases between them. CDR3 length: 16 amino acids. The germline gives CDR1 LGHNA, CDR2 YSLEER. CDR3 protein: CASSQDLSSGVNEQFF. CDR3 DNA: TGCGCCAGCAGCCAAGATCTCAGCAGCGGTGTGAATGAGCAGTTCTTC.

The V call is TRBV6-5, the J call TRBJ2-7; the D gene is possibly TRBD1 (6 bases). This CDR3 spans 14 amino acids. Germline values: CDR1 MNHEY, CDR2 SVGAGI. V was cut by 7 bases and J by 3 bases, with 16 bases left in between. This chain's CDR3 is CASNPTGLRYEQYF. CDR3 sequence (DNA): TGTGCCAGCAACCCTACAGGGCTTCGCTACGAGCAGTACTTC.

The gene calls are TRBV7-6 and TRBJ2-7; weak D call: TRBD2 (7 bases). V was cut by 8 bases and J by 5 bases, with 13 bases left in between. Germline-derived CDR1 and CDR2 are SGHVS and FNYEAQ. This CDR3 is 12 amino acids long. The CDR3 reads CASGGALNEQYF. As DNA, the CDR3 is TGTGCCAGCGGGGGGGCGCTGAACGAGCAGTACTTC.

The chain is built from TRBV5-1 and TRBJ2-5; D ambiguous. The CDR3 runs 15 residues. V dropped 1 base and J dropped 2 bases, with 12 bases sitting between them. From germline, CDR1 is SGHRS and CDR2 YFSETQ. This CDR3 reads CASSLSGPAQETQYF. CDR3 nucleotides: TGCGCCAGCAGCTTGAGTGGCCCAGCTCAAGAGACCCAGTACTTC.

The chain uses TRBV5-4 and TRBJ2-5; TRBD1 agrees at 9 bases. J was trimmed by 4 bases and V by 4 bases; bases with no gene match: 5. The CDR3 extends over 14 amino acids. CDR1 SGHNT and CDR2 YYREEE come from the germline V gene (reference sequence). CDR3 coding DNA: TGTGCCAGCAGCCGGGGACAGGGAGGAGAGACCCAGTACTTC. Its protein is CASSRGQGGETQYF.